The sequence of this TCR beta chain was determined in a study of response to subunit inactivated influenza vaccine. Broader study findings: Few new T cells, the authors suggested, are recruited by each seasonal influenza vaccination.

The CDR3 loop spans 10 amino acids. Deletions cut 5 bases from V and 10 bases from J, with 8 bases between. Germline CDR1 DFQATT, CDR2 SNEGSKA (reference sequence). In the case of this clonotype: Its antigen is still unknown.

TCRdb ran MiXCR on the RT-PCR reads and lists one entry per CDR3 protein. The repertoire holds 400,000 to 650,000 distinct CDR3 sequences, with 7.2% as singletons. The sequencing used PBMCs from blood, collected less than 30 months after vaccination. V gene TRBV20-1 combines with J gene TRBJ2-2; D call uncertain. The TCR comes from a man aged 50 to 69 who received an inactivated influenza vaccine. CDR3 protein: CSAQHKELFF. The CDR3, as DNA: TGCAGTGCTCAACATAAGGAGCTGTTTTTT.